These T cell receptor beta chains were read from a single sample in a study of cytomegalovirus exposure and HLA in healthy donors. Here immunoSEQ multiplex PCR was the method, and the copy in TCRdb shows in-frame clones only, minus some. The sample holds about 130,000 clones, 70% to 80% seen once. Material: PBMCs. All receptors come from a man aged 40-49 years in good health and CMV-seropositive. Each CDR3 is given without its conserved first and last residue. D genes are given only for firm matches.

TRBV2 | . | ASSDKRSNTGELF
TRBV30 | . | ASAFPPDTQY
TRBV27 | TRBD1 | ASSHWDRGQGTIY
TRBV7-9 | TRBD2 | ASSSRLAEYNEQF
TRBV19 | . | ASSIDLEGGYT
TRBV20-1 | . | SARETEAF
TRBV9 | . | ASSGGRQLATNEKLF
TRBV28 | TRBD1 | ASSPPGQGSGNTIY
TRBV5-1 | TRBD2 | ASSWGGENYEQY
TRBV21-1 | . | ASSTTGTGSSYNSPLH
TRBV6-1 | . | ASSAAQRPQPQH
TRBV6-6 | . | ASSPTVQETQY
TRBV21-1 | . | ASTRGGQETQY
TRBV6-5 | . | ASSRGQKSDIQY
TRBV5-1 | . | ASSLNARASGANVLT
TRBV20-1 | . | SAEGRAEAF
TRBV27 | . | ASSHGQKRQLF
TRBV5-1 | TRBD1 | ASSPDRGSYGYT
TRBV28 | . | ASSLYRSNGYT
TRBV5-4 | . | ASSHPLDRHGY
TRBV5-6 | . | ASSLAPFRFSDTQY
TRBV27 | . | ASSMGRRQPQH
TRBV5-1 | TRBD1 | ASSFGTGGLGYGYT
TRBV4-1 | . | ASSQGLGTEAF
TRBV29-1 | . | SARGSNSGTDTQY
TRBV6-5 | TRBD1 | ASSPLGQGEGYT
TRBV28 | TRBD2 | ASSFNFLAGAKTDNEQF
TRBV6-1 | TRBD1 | ASSDRDRVSF
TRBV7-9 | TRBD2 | ASSLPLAGVTDTQY
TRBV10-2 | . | ASSSGGAEGYT